A selection of T cell receptor beta chains follows, all from one sample in a study of cytomegalovirus exposure and HLA in healthy donors. The protocol was immunoSEQ multiplex PCR, while the TCRdb copy is restricted to in-frame clones and leaves out a portion. The table records about 140,000 clones, roughly 76% of them present only once. Sequenced sample: PBMCs. All receptors derive from a human donor in good health. The CDR3 runs from the conserved cysteine through the conserved F or W. The order of the fields is CDR3 DNA, CDR3 protein, V gene, clone size, J gene, D gene. The D gene is left open where the match is weak. Not all rows give a size; the values are once, few, many and, for expanded clones, a class.

CDR3nt: TGCGCCAGCAGCCAAGCGACAGGGGGAAATCAGCCCCAGCATTTT
CDR3aa: CASSQATGGNQPQHF
v_gene: TRBV4-1
abundance: -
j_gene: TRBJ1-5
d_gene: TRBD1

CDR3nt: TGCGCCAGCAGCCTAGCGGGAGGTGTCGTCGAGCAGTTCTTC
CDR3aa: CASSLAGGVVEQFF
v_gene: TRBV5-1
abundance: -
j_gene: TRBJ2-1
d_gene: TRBD2

CDR3nt: TGTGCCAGCAGCTTGGCCCCACGGACAGGGGCCTGTCAGCCCCAGCATTTT
CDR3aa: CASSLAPRTGACQPQHF
v_gene: TRBV5-6
abundance: few
j_gene: TRBJ1-5
d_gene: TRBD1

CDR3nt: TGTGCCAGCAGCCACATTCTAACGGACAATGAGCAGTTCTTC
CDR3aa: CASSHILTDNEQFF
v_gene: TRBV4-2
abundance: -
j_gene: TRBJ2-1
d_gene: -

CDR3nt: TGTGCCAGCAGCGCCGGCTCTGGAAACACCATATATTTT
CDR3aa: CASSAGSGNTIYF
v_gene: TRBV7-3
abundance: -
j_gene: TRBJ1-3
d_gene: -

CDR3nt: TGTGCCACCAGCAGATCCGGGTACCAAGAGACCCAGTACTTC
CDR3aa: CATSRSGYQETQYF
v_gene: TRBV15
abundance: -
j_gene: TRBJ2-5
d_gene: -

CDR3nt: TGTGCCAGCAGCTTAGGATCGGGCACTGAAGCTTTCTTT
CDR3aa: CASSLGSGTEAFF
v_gene: TRBV7-9
abundance: -
j_gene: TRBJ1-1
d_gene: -

CDR3nt: TGTGCCAGCAGCTTCAGGGTCACCGGGGAGCTGTTTTTT
CDR3aa: CASSFRVTGELFF
v_gene: TRBV11-3
abundance: once
j_gene: TRBJ2-2
d_gene: -

CDR3nt: TGTGCCAGTAGTACGGTGCAAGGGGGCACTGAAGCTTTCTTT
CDR3aa: CASSTVQGGTEAFF
v_gene: TRBV19
abundance: -
j_gene: TRBJ1-1
d_gene: -

CDR3nt: TGTGCCAGCAGCCATAGACAGGGCGGGTCCTACGAGCAGTACTTC
CDR3aa: CASSHRQGGSYEQYF
v_gene: TRBV5-4
abundance: -
j_gene: TRBJ2-7
d_gene: TRBD1

CDR3nt: TGTGCCAGCAGCGTAGGTAATACAGCACAAGCTTTCTTT
CDR3aa: CASSVGNTAQAFF
v_gene: TRBV9
abundance: -
j_gene: TRBJ1-1
d_gene: -

CDR3nt: TGTGCCAGCAGTGAACTTGGCCCGGACATTCCTGGAAACACCATATATTTT
CDR3aa: CASSELGPDIPGNTIYF
v_gene: TRBV2
abundance: once
j_gene: TRBJ1-3
d_gene: -

CDR3nt: TGCGCCAGCAGCCTACAGGACACCGGGGAGCTGTTTTTT
CDR3aa: CASSLQDTGELFF
v_gene: TRBV5-1
abundance: -
j_gene: TRBJ2-2
d_gene: -

CDR3nt: TGTGCCAGCAGTTACTCCTCTAGCGGGAACACCGGGGAGCTGTTTTTT
CDR3aa: CASSYSSSGNTGELFF
v_gene: TRBV6-5
abundance: few
j_gene: TRBJ2-2
d_gene: TRBD2

CDR3nt: TGTGCCAGCAGTGAGGGTAGGGGGCGAGATGAAAAACTGTTTTTT
CDR3aa: CASSEGRGRDEKLFF
v_gene: TRBV2
abundance: -
j_gene: TRBJ1-4
d_gene: TRBD1

CDR3nt: TGTGCCATCTCCGGGACAGAAAACTATGGCTACACCTTC
CDR3aa: CAISGTENYGYTF
v_gene: TRBV10-3
abundance: -
j_gene: TRBJ1-2
d_gene: TRBD1

CDR3nt: TGTGCCAGCAGTTTGGAGGGACCCTACGAGCAGTACTTC
CDR3aa: CASSLEGPYEQYF
v_gene: TRBV27
abundance: -
j_gene: TRBJ2-7
d_gene: -

CDR3nt: TGTGCCAGCAGCTTCCCGGGTTCTGACTACGAGCAGTACTTC
CDR3aa: CASSFPGSDYEQYF
v_gene: TRBV7-2
abundance: -
j_gene: TRBJ2-7
d_gene: -

CDR3nt: TGTGCCTGGAGTCCTACGGGACTATCCACAGATACGCAGTATTTT
CDR3aa: CAWSPTGLSTDTQYF
v_gene: TRBV30
abundance: -
j_gene: TRBJ2-3
d_gene: TRBD2

CDR3nt: TGTGCCAGCAGTGTCTACAGGGAGGGGTATGGCTACACCTTC
CDR3aa: CASSVYREGYGYTF
v_gene: TRBV28
abundance: -
j_gene: TRBJ1-2
d_gene: -

CDR3nt: TGCGCCAGCAGCCACGCAGGACAGGATTATAGCAATCAGCCCCAGCATTTT
CDR3aa: CASSHAGQDYSNQPQHF
v_gene: TRBV4-1
abundance: once
j_gene: TRBJ1-5
d_gene: TRBD1

CDR3nt: TGTGCCAGCAGCTTAGGATCCGGGACTAGCGGGCAGTTCTTC
CDR3aa: CASSLGSGTSGQFF
v_gene: TRBV7-8
abundance: -
j_gene: TRBJ2-1
d_gene: TRBD2

CDR3nt: TGTGCCAGCAGCTTTGGCCGGGACAACTCCTACGAGCAGTACTTC
CDR3aa: CASSFGRDNSYEQYF
v_gene: TRBV5-4
abundance: -
j_gene: TRBJ2-7
d_gene: -

CDR3nt: TGTGCCAGTAGTACTCCGGGACTAGCGGGGGGGTCTACGGGGGAGCAGTTCTTC
CDR3aa: CASSTPGLAGGSTGEQFF
v_gene: TRBV19
abundance: -
j_gene: TRBJ2-1
d_gene: TRBD2

CDR3nt: TGTGCCAGCAGCCCGACAGGGAAAGAGCAGTACTTC
CDR3aa: CASSPTGKEQYF
v_gene: TRBV7-9
abundance: -
j_gene: TRBJ2-7
d_gene: TRBD1

CDR3nt: TGTGCCATCCGTTCGGCAGGGCTGAACACTGAAGCTTTCTTT
CDR3aa: CAIRSAGLNTEAFF
v_gene: TRBV28
abundance: many
j_gene: TRBJ1-1
d_gene: -

CDR3nt: TGTGCCAGCAGCTTAAGAGCGGGGCCCAGGGGCGAGCAGTACTTC
CDR3aa: CASSLRAGPRGEQYF
v_gene: TRBV13
abundance: -
j_gene: TRBJ2-7
d_gene: -

CDR3nt: TGCGCCAGCAGCCGGGCGGCGGGCTTTCAGGACCCGAACACTGAAGCTTTCTTT
CDR3aa: CASSRAAGFQDPNTEAFF
v_gene: TRBV4-1
abundance: few
j_gene: TRBJ1-1
d_gene: -

CDR3nt: TGTGCCAGTAGTATTACGTCGGGGGGCACTGAAGCTTTCTTT
CDR3aa: CASSITSGGTEAFF
v_gene: TRBV19
abundance: -
j_gene: TRBJ1-1
d_gene: -

CDR3nt: TGTGCCAGCGATAGCGGGGAGATCACAGATACGCAGTATTTT
CDR3aa: CASDSGEITDTQYF
v_gene: TRBV2
abundance: few
j_gene: TRBJ2-3
d_gene: TRBD2

CDR3nt: TGTGCCAGCAGACAGGGACAAGAGACCCAGTACTTC
CDR3aa: CASRQGQETQYF
v_gene: TRBV6-6
abundance: once
j_gene: TRBJ2-5
d_gene: -

CDR3nt: TGCGCCAGCAGCTTAGGCGGGATCTACGAGCAGTACTTC
CDR3aa: CASSLGGIYEQYF
v_gene: TRBV5-1
abundance: -
j_gene: TRBJ2-7
d_gene: -

CDR3nt: TGTGCCTGGAGGGGGACTAGCGAGGCCGGGGAGCTGTTTTTT
CDR3aa: CAWRGTSEAGELFF
v_gene: TRBV30
abundance: -
j_gene: TRBJ2-2
d_gene: TRBD2

CDR3nt: TGTGCCAGCAGCCCCGGGACAGCCCAAGAGACCCAGTACTTC
CDR3aa: CASSPGTAQETQYF
v_gene: TRBV7-2
abundance: few
j_gene: TRBJ2-5
d_gene: TRBD1

CDR3nt: TGTGCCAGCAGCGACAGGGTGCTCAATCAGCCCCAGCATTTT
CDR3aa: CASSDRVLNQPQHF
v_gene: TRBV2
abundance: -
j_gene: TRBJ1-5
d_gene: TRBD1

CDR3nt: TGTGCCAGCAGCGCCTGGGGGGAGGACTATGGCTACACCTTC
CDR3aa: CASSAWGEDYGYTF
v_gene: TRBV14
abundance: -
j_gene: TRBJ1-2
d_gene: -

CDR3nt: TGCAGTGCTCGGGACAGGCGGCGAGCTTTCTTT
CDR3aa: CSARDRRRAFF
v_gene: TRBV20-1
abundance: -
j_gene: TRBJ1-1
d_gene: TRBD1

CDR3nt: TGTGCCAGCAGTTCGGCCCCTGGGGGAGGCTATGGCTACACCTTC
CDR3aa: CASSSAPGGGYGYTF
v_gene: TRBV6-5
abundance: medium-sized
j_gene: TRBJ1-2
d_gene: -

CDR3nt: TGTGCCAGCAGTGAAGTGGGGGGCTCCTACAATGAGCAGTTCTTC
CDR3aa: CASSEVGGSYNEQFF
v_gene: TRBV6-1
abundance: -
j_gene: TRBJ2-1
d_gene: -

CDR3nt: TGTGCCAGCGGTGCCACGCGGGGGAGCGAAGAGACCCAGTACTTC
CDR3aa: CASGATRGSEETQYF
v_gene: TRBV6-6
abundance: -
j_gene: TRBJ2-5
d_gene: TRBD2

CDR3nt: TGTGCCAGCAGCTTCGGGACAGTGCTCTCTGGGGCCAACGTCCTGACTTTC
CDR3aa: CASSFGTVLSGANVLTF
v_gene: TRBV5-8
abundance: -
j_gene: TRBJ2-6
d_gene: TRBD1

CDR3nt: TGTGCCAGCAGCCTAAGCTCTGGGGCCAACGTCCTGACTTTC
CDR3aa: CASSLSSGANVLTF
v_gene: TRBV28
abundance: once
j_gene: TRBJ2-6
d_gene: -

CDR3nt: TGCAACTGGGGACGACTAGGGAACGAGCAGTACTTC
CDR3aa: CNWGRLGNEQYF
v_gene: TRBV2
abundance: once
j_gene: TRBJ2-7
d_gene: -

CDR3nt: TGTGCCGCCTGGCGGGACCTCGAGCAGTACTTC
CDR3aa: CAAWRDLEQYF
v_gene: TRBV30
abundance: -
j_gene: TRBJ2-7
d_gene: -

CDR3nt: TGCGCCAGCAGCTTATGGGGCCGTCAGACCCAGTACTTC
CDR3aa: CASSLWGRQTQYF
v_gene: TRBV5-1
abundance: -
j_gene: TRBJ2-5
d_gene: -

CDR3nt: TGTGCCAGCTCACCCCAGACAGGATGGGAGACTGAAGCTTTCTTT
CDR3aa: CASSPQTGWETEAFF
v_gene: TRBV18
abundance: -
j_gene: TRBJ1-1
d_gene: -

CDR3nt: TGCGCCAGCGGACTTGGACGGGGCCAAGAGACCCAGTACTTC
CDR3aa: CASGLGRGQETQYF
v_gene: TRBV5-1
abundance: -
j_gene: TRBJ2-5
d_gene: -

CDR3nt: TGTGCCAGTATCCATAGGGGGACAGATGAAGCTTTCTTT
CDR3aa: CASIHRGTDEAFF
v_gene: TRBV19
abundance: -
j_gene: TRBJ1-1
d_gene: TRBD1

CDR3nt: TGTGCCAGTACACCACTTGTGAACACCGGGGAGCTGTTTTTT
CDR3aa: CASTPLVNTGELFF
v_gene: TRBV19
abundance: few
j_gene: TRBJ2-2
d_gene: -

CDR3nt: TGTGCCAGCAGCCCAAGGACAGGGCCGTGGAACACTGAAGCTTTCTTT
CDR3aa: CASSPRTGPWNTEAFF
v_gene: TRBV9
abundance: -
j_gene: TRBJ1-1
d_gene: TRBD1

CDR3nt: TGCGCCAGCAGCTCCCCAGGACAGGGGGCGAAGGGCTACACCTTC
CDR3aa: CASSSPGQGAKGYTF
v_gene: TRBV5-1
abundance: -
j_gene: TRBJ1-2
d_gene: TRBD1

CDR3nt: TGTGCCAGCAGCCTCCAGGACAGGGGAGATGGCTACACCTTC
CDR3aa: CASSLQDRGDGYTF
v_gene: TRBV13
abundance: -
j_gene: TRBJ1-2
d_gene: TRBD1

CDR3nt: TGTGCCAGCAGTGAATGGTACAGTCCCGGCGAGCAGTACTTC
CDR3aa: CASSEWYSPGEQYF
v_gene: TRBV2
abundance: few
j_gene: TRBJ2-7
d_gene: -

CDR3nt: TGTGCCAGCAGCCCGAGGACAGGGGTGGCCTACAATGAGCAGTTCTTC
CDR3aa: CASSPRTGVAYNEQFF
v_gene: TRBV7-3
abundance: -
j_gene: TRBJ2-1
d_gene: TRBD1

CDR3nt: TGTGCCAGCAGTTACCCGGGACAGGGTCGCATGAACACTGAAGCTTTCTTT
CDR3aa: CASSYPGQGRMNTEAFF
v_gene: TRBV5-4
abundance: -
j_gene: TRBJ1-1
d_gene: TRBD1

CDR3nt: TGCGCCAGCAGCGGCGGGGGGCCCACAGATACGCAGTATTTT
CDR3aa: CASSGGGPTDTQYF
v_gene: TRBV5-1
abundance: -
j_gene: TRBJ2-3
d_gene: TRBD2

CDR3nt: TGTGCCAGCAGCTTTAGCGGGGGGGCCCGGGAGACCCAGTACTTC
CDR3aa: CASSFSGGARETQYF
v_gene: TRBV5-6
abundance: once
j_gene: TRBJ2-5
d_gene: TRBD2

CDR3nt: TGTGCCAGCAGCCCAGGACTAGCGGGCAGAAACACCGGGGAGCTGTTTTTT
CDR3aa: CASSPGLAGRNTGELFF
v_gene: TRBV28
abundance: -
j_gene: TRBJ2-2
d_gene: TRBD2

CDR3nt: TGTGCCAGTAGTATGTGGGGGCCATACAATGAGCAGTTCTTC
CDR3aa: CASSMWGPYNEQFF
v_gene: TRBV19
abundance: -
j_gene: TRBJ2-1
d_gene: -